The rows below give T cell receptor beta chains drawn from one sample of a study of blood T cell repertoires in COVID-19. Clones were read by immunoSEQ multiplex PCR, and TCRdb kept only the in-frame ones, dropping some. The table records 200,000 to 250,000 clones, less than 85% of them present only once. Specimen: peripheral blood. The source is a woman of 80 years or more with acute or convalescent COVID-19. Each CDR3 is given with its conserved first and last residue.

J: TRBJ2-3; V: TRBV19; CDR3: CASSTGTSGGSDTQYF
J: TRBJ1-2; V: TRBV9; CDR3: CASSVAGEGEVGSF
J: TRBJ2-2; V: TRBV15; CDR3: CATSKGQDAGELFF
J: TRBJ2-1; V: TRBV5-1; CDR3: CASSLSQGVNEQFF
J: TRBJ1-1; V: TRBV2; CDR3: CASSVLVINTEAFF
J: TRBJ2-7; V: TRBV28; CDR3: CASSGRTSGGHEQYF
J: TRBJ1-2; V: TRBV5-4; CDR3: CASSLRQGDYGYTF
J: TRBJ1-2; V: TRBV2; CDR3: CASVLAQGDYGYTF
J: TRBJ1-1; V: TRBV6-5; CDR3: CASSSGTANTEAFF
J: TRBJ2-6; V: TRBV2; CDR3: CASSEPTGADSGANVLTF
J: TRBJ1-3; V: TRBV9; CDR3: CASSVEKQQGNTIYF
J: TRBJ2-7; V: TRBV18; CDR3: CASSPSGLARDEQYF
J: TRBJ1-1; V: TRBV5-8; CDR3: CASSLGSPGSEAFF
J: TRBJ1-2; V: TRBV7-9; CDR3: CASTTSVGVGSGYTF
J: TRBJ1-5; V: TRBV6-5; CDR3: CASGLRRDGNQPQHF
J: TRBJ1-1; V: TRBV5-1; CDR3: CASSYDRGGDTEAFF
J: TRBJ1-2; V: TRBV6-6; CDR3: CASSSLEFYGYTF
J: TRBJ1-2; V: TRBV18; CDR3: CASSPSTGDYGYTF
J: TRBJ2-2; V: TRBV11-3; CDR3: CASSLVQGLNTGELFF
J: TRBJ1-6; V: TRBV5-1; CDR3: CASSLAEGAGSPLHF
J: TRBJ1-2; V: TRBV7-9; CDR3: CASSPRQVSNGYTF
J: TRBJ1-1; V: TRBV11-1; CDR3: CASSLARDRVDEAFF
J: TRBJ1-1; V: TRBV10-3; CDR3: CAISATFDTNTEAFF
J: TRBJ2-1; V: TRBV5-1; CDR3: CASSPGVAGAYNEQFF
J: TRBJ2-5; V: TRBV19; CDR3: CASTQTSGRPEAQYF
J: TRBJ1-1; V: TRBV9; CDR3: CASSVNYRPGTEAFF
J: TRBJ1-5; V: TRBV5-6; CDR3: CASSLGDRDNQPQHF
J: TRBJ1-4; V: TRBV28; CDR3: CASSLQEGTFF
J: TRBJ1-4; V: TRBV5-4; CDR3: CASRKQGPNEKLFF
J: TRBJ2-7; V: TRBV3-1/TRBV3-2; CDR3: CASSHGTAKSFYEQYF
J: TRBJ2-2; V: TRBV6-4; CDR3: CASSQSSGAYTGELFF
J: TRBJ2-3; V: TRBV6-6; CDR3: CASSYSTGLTDTQYF
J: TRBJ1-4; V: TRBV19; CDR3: CASMKGVTNEKLFF
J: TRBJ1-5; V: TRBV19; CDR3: CASKRTSANQPQHF
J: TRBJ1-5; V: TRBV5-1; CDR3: CASSLGLDSNQPQHF
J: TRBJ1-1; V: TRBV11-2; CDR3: CASSSETGTTEAFF
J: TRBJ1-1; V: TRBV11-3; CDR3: CASSLGVGVNTEAFF
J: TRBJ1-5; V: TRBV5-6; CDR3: CASSLAGDRQHF
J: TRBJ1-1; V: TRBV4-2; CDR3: CASSQDQGSLNTEAFF
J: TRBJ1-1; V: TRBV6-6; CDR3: CASSYPGGTEAFF
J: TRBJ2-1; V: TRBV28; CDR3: CASSLSSTGTHEQFF
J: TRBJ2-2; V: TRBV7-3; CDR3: CASSVLAGELFF